This T cell receptor (beta chain) was retrieved from a study of a mutant IDH1 vaccine in newly diagnosed glioma. Turning to the study itself: With temozolomide cycles, or 4-6 weeks after radiotherapy alone, vaccination was started. Standard pretreatment was either radiotherapy, temozolomide, or, for most, radiochemotherapy with temozolomide.

Trimming took 1 base from V and 1 from J, leaving 10 bases between them. CDR3 length: 15 amino acids. From germline, CDR1 is SEHNR and CDR2 FQNEAQ (reference sequence). Described time point: week 35, safety follow-up. Vaccine doses each comprised 300 ug of mutant IDH1 20-mer peptide, with topical imiquimod. Tumors from donors were new WHO grade 3 or 4 IDH1-mutant astrocytomas with ATRX loss. Method: immunoSEQ multiplex PCR; TCRdb's copy keeps in-frame clones and lacks some. Of roughly 60,000 clones listed, roughly four fifths are singletons. The sample holds one count of this clone. The antigen is not known.

Sequencing used PBMCs, obtained from a glioma patient whose treatment included an IDH1 peptide vaccine. The sequence was obtained from a man between 35 and 55 years old with glioma. J is TRBJ1-1 and V is TRBV7-9, with D unclear. The CDR3 reads CASSLGAAENTEAFF. The CDR3 bases are TGTGCCAGCAGCTTAGGGGCAGCTGAGAACACTGAAGCTTTCTTT.